The entry that follows covers one TCR beta chain sequence. Using immunoSEQ multiplex PCR, the repertoire was profiled, and TCRdb retains in-frame clones only, with some absent. The sample carries tens of thousands of clones, 70% to 90% recorded once. The data are from a study of T cells after somatic rescue of genetic block. This CDR3 region has 16 residues. CDR1 and CDR2 (germline): MNHNS, SASEGT. The junction had 10 bases not matched to a gene; V was cut back by 1 base and J by 5 bases. The genes are TRBV6-1 and TRBJ2-5, with 7 bases identical to TRBD1. The sequenced sample consisted of peripheral blood mononuclear cells (PBMCs). The receptor comes from a woman between 18 and 30 years old. The CDR3 spells CASSEGSRGGRETQYF. The DNA for the CDR3 is TGTGCCAGCAGTGAAGGGTCGCGAGGGGGCAGGGAGACCCAGTACTTC.